These 13 T cell receptor beta chains originate from one sample sequenced in a study of radiotherapy plus CTLA-4 blockade in lung cancer. Libraries were prepared by immunoSEQ multiplex PCR; TCRdb keeps only in-frame clonotypes and omits some of them. The sample has about 50,000 clones, roughly two thirds seen once. The specimen was peripheral blood, collected from a patient treated with radiotherapy plus ipilimumab. The receptors stem from a human donor with non-small cell lung cancer who had a complete response to radiotherapy plus ipilimumab.

This clone was observed a few times. This chain joins TRBV28 and TRBJ2-1, with 9 bases matching TRBD2. Per germline, CDR1 MDHEN and CDR2 SYDVKM. The junction had 13 bases not matched to a gene; V was cut back by 7 bases and J by 3 bases. The CDR3 has 17 amino acids. The CDR3 here is CASTKRRSGRLYNEQFF. CDR3 coding DNA: TGTGCCAGCACCAAACGGCGGAGCGGGAGGCTCTACAATGAGCAGTTCTTC. The entire variable domain, with the rest obtained from reference TRBV28 and TRBJ2-1, is as follows: DVKVTQSSRYLVKRTGEKVFLECVQDMDHENMFWYRQDPGLGLRLIYFSYDVKMKEKGDIPEGYSVSREKKERFSLILESASTNQTSMYLCASTKRRSGRLYNEQFFGPGTRLTVL.

This clone was seen a handful of times. The V and J genes are TRBV5-1 and TRBJ2-7; D unresolved. The germline V gene encodes CDR1 SGHRS and CDR2 YFSETQ. V dropped 2 bases and J dropped 5 bases, with 8 bases sitting between them. There are 12 residues in the CDR3. The DNA for the CDR3 is TGCGCCAGCAGCTTACTTAGTAACGAGCAGTACTTC. The encoded protein is CASSLLSNEQYF.

The chain combines TRBV28 with TRBJ1-1; maybe TRBD1 (6 bases). This CDR3 region has 15 residues. The germline gives CDR1 MDHEN, CDR2 SYDVKM. V gave up 6 bases and J gave up 4 bases, with 18 bases separating them. CDR3 loop: CASSPPNRAATEAFF. For the CDR3, the DNA is TGTGCCAGCAGCCCCCCCAACAGGGCGGCCACTGAAGCTTTCTTT.

In its sample, this clone was seen once. The chain combines TRBV18 with TRBJ2-5; 8 nucleotides line up with TRBD1. The CDR3 loop spans 13 amino acids. Germline V gene data show CDR1 as KGHSH and CDR2 as LQKENI. V trimming: 6 bases; J trimming: 5 bases; junction bases outside the gene matches: 5. The CDR3 here is CASSLGQGETQYF. The DNA of the CDR3 is TGTGCCAGCTCGCTTGGACAGGGTGAGACCCAGTACTTC.

The rearrangement joins TRBV7-8 to TRBJ1-1; 7 nucleotides line up with TRBD1. V trimming: 5 bases; J trimming: 0 bases; junction bases outside the gene matches: 9. This CDR3 spans 16 amino acids. CDR1 is SGHVS and CDR2 is FQNEAQ in the germline V gene. The CDR3 nucleotides are TGTGCCAGCAGCCCAAATACAGGGGACTTGAACACTGAAGCTTTCTTT. Translating it yields CASSPNTGDLNTEAFF.

V is TRBV18 and J is TRBJ2-1, with a tentative D call TRBD2 (5 bases). CDR3 length: 14 residues. V lost 3 bases and J lost 5, with 11 bases in between. Per the germline V gene, CDR1 is KGHSH and CDR2 is LQKENI. The CDR3 DNA follows: TGTGCCAGCTCACCGGACGGGAATAACAATGAGCAGTTCTTC. It encodes CASSPDGNNNEQFF.

This clone was counted only a few times. The chain recombines TRBV18 with TRBJ1-3; tentative D call: TRBD1 (5 bases). The CDR3 sequence is 16 residues long. V lost 0 bases to trimming and J lost 2 bases, with 11 bases between them. The germline CDR1 and CDR2 sequences are KGHSH and LQKENI. The CDR3 nucleotides read TGTGCCAGCTCACCACCGGAGGGGAGGCCTGGAAACACCATATATTTT. Translated, it gives CASSPPEGRPGNTIYF.

The chain recombines TRBV2 with TRBJ2-1, with D possibly being TRBD1 (6 bases). In germline, CDR1 is SNHLY, CDR2 FYNNEI. V lost 5 bases and J lost 0, with 11 bases in between. The CDR3 has 15 amino acids. This CDR3 is CASSTDRSSYNEQFF. The CDR3 DNA is TGTGCCAGCAGTACCGACAGGAGCTCCTACAATGAGCAGTTCTTC.

This clone was seen a few times. V usage is TRBV19 and J usage is TRBJ1-4; perhaps TRBD1 as D (5 bases). With 5 bases removed from V and 8 bases from J, the gap between germline ends came to 12 bases. The germline CDR1 and CDR2 sequences are LNHDA and SQIVND (reference sequence). CDR3 length: 13 residues. CDR3 region: CASSSQGREKLFF. CDR3 DNA sequence: TGTGCCAGTAGTTCGCAGGGTCGGGAAAAACTGTTTTTT.

V is TRBV30 and J is TRBJ2-2; 11 bases are a match to TRBD1. CDR3 size: 16 residues. Unmatched junction bases numbered 8, after V lost 3 bases and J lost 5 bases. Looked up from germline, CDR1 is GTSNPN and CDR2 is SVGIG (reference sequence). The DNA of the CDR3 is TGTGCCTGGAGGGGGGCTGGACAGGGGGCGACCGGGGAGCTGTTTTTT. Amino acids: CAWRGAGQGATGELFF.

As DNA, the CDR3 is TGTGCCAGCAGTGAACGGAGGGAGCAGTACTTC. Translated, it gives CASSERREQYF. The rearrangement uses TRBV28 and TRBJ2-7; maybe TRBD2 (5 bases). Germline CDR1 and CDR2: MDHEN and SYDVKM. Trimming pared 5 bases from V and 7 bases from J, leaving 9 bases between. The CDR3 covers 11 residues.

This chain uses TRBV2 with TRBJ2-6, with 8 bases lining up with TRBD1. The CDR3 is 17 residues long. The V gene's germline CDR1 is SNHLY and CDR2 FYNNEI. V lost 8 bases, J lost 0 bases, and 9 bases stayed unmatched. CDR3 sequence reads: CASLRETGASGANVLTF. CDR3 in DNA: TGTGCCAGCTTGAGAGAGACAGGGGCCTCTGGGGCCAACGTCCTGACTTTC.

This clone was seen a few times. This rearrangement joins TRBV10-3 to TRBJ2-7; TRBD2 is a possible D gene (5 bases). The CDR3 sequence is 11 residues long. From germline, CDR1 is ENHRY and CDR2 SYGVKD. Trimming removed 5 bases at V and 5 bases at J, with 7 bases between. The CDR3 reads CAISFGNEQYF. The CDR3 DNA is TGTGCCATCAGTTTCGGGAACGAGCAGTACTTC.